The source of this T cell receptor beta chain is a study of cytomegalovirus exposure and HLA in healthy donors. PCR used 60 Vbeta primers and 13 Jbeta primers. In the study's own analysis: An analysis that came later counted tens of millions of unique TCR beta chains, around 10 million shared. Here immunoSEQ multiplex PCR was the method, and the copy in TCRdb shows in-frame clones only, minus some. That table supplies the V and J calls and clone size; D and trimming were determined from the DNA. This sample carries about 200,000 clones, roughly 80% of them seen once, and the ten largest clones take 2.9%. In germline, CDR1 is MDHEN, CDR2 SYDVKM. V lost 5 bases, J lost 6 bases, and 14 bases lay in between. This CDR3 spans 15 amino acids.

Sequenced sample: PBMCs. The TCR sequence derives from a man younger than 45 in good health and CMV-seronegative. V is TRBV28 and J is TRBJ1-6; D not certain. CDR3 in amino acids: CASSAPGLLNSPLHF. The CDR3, as DNA: TGTGCCAGCAGTGCCCCCGGACTACTTAATTCACCCCTCCACTTT.